This note documents a single T cell receptor (beta chain) sequence. 60 Vbeta and 13 Jbeta primers were used in PCR. The repertoire was sequenced with immunoSEQ multiplex PCR; TCRdb's copy has only in-frame clones and lacks some. The sample records approximately 150,000 clones, more than 70% being singletons. Germline V gene sequence: CDR1 SEHNR, CDR2 FQNEAQ (reference sequence). Trimming removed 1 base from V and 0 bases from J; junction bases left unmatched: 7. The CDR3 is 17 amino acids. These data belong to a study of cytomegalovirus exposure and HLA in healthy donors. The receptor was derived from a young man in good health and CMV-seropositive. V is TRBV7-9 and J is TRBJ2-3, with TRBD2 identical over 7 bases. The sample taken for sequencing was PBMCs. Written as DNA, the CDR3 is TGTGCCAGCAGCTTAGGGAGTAGCGGGCTCAGCACAGATACGCAGTATTTT. It encodes CASSLGSSGLSTDTQYF.